Each of the 3 T cell receptor beta chains below was sequenced from the same sample in a study of beta chain features in type 1 diabetes. Study-level results: Type 1 diabetes patients had moderately but significantly shorter TCRB CDR3s in all four CD4+ subsets.

Their antigens remain unidentified. The whole isolated RNA underwent reverse transcription, so sequencing captured expressed TCRB transcripts. Profiled with immunoSEQ multiplex PCR; TCRdb holds only in-frame clones, not every one. This table holds roughly 260,000 clones, 20% found once. Sequenced sample: naive CD4+ T cells from blood. These receptors originate from a woman aged 40-49 years with type 1 diabetes.

In its sample, this clone was seen a few times. The rearrangement uses TRBV4-3 and TRBJ2-6; TRBD2 might be the D (6 bases). Germline V gene data show CDR1 as LGHNA and CDR2 as YSLEER. This CDR3 has 17 residues. V lost 4 bases, J lost 0 bases, and 13 bases lay in between. In DNA, the CDR3 is TGCGCCAGCAGCCGGGGGAGGAACCCCTCTGGGGCCAACGTCCTGACTTTC. It yields the protein CASSRGRNPSGANVLTF.

This clone was seen more than once but under ten times. The rearrangement uses TRBV28 and TRBJ1-5; TRBD1 is a possible D gene (6 bases). Trimming removed 5 bases from V and 6 bases from J, with 11 bases in between. CDR1 is MDHEN and CDR2 is SYDVKM in the germline V gene. The CDR3 is 13 residues long. CDR3 DNA sequence: TGTGCCAGCAGTGCACAGGGAGCTCAGCCCCAGCATTTT. Translating gives CASSAQGAQPQHF. Filled out from reference TRBV28 and TRBJ1-5, the complete variable domain reads DVKVTQSSRYLVKRTGEKVFLECVQDMDHENMFWYRQDPGLGLRLIYFSYDVKMKEKGDIPEGYSVSREKKERFSLILESASTNQTSMYLCASSAQGAQPQHFGDGTRLSIL.

Worth noting for this clone: Other DNA sequences within the sample encode an identical CDR3. The J gene is TRBJ2-3, the V gene TRBV25-1; 8 nucleotides align to TRBD2. The germline V gene has CDR1 MGHDK and CDR2 SYGVNS. CDR3 length: 14 amino acids. Trimming at V came to 4 bases and at J to 3 bases, leaving 3 bases not matched to a gene. CDR3 amino acids: CASSVTGGTDTQYF. The CDR3 nucleotides are TGTGCCAGCAGTGTCACGGGAGGGACAGATACGCAGTATTTT.